This T cell receptor beta chain emerged from a study of beta chain features in type 1 diabetes. Whole-study context: Cell yields, age and gender were similar between patients and healthy donors.

Study-wide findings and caveats: The naive, central memory and Treg TCRB repertoires looked more alike in patients than they did in healthy donors. TCRB CDR3s were moderately but significantly shorter in Type 1 diabetes patients in all four CD4+ subsets.

In this sample, this clone turned up a few times. The antigen remains unidentified. The sequenced template was cDNA made from the entire isolated RNA. Approximately 3.5 million reads per sample were averaged for naive, central memory and regulatory samples. The repertoire was sequenced with immunoSEQ multiplex PCR; TCRdb's copy has only in-frame clones and lacks some. The sample yields fewer than 200,000 clones, around a tenth seen once. The J segment lost 3 bases and the V segment lost 5 bases, leaving 4 bases of the junction unmatched. Per germline, CDR1 SNHLY and CDR2 FYNNEI. The CDR3 covers 14 residues.

Sequencing used central memory CD4+ T cells from blood. J is TRBJ2-7 and V is TRBV2, with 10 bases identical to TRBD1. The TCR was taken from a man aged 25 to 45 with type 1 diabetes. The CDR3 sequence: CASSLRDRGYEQYF. In nucleotides, the CDR3 is TGTGCCAGCAGTCTCCGGGACAGGGGCTACGAGCAGTACTTC.